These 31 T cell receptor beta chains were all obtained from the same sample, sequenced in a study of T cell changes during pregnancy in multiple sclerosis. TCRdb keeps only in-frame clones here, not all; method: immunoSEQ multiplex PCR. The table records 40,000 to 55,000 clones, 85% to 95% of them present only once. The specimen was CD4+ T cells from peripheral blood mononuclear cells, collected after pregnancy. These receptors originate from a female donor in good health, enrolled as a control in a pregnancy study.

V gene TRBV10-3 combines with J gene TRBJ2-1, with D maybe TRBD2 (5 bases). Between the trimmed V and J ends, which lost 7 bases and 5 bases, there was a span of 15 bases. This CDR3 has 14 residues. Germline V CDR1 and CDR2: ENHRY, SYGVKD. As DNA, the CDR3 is TGTGCCATCACCCGCTTTGCGAGGGACAATGAGCAGTTCTTC. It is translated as CAITRFARDNEQFF.

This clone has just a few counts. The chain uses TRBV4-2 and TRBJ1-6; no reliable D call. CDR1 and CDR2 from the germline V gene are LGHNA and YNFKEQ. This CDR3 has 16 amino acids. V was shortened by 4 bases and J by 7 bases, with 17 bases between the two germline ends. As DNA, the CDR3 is TGTGCCAGCAGCCCGCGACCTGCAGGTGCCAATTCACCCCTCCACTTT. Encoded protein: CASSPRPAGANSPLHF.

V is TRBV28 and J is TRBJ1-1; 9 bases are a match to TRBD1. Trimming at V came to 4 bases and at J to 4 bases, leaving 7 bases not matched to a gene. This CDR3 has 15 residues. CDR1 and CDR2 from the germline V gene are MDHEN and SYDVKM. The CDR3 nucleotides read TGTGCCAGCAGTTGGGTACAGGGGGCGAGCACTGAAGCTTTCTTT. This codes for CASSWVQGASTEAFF. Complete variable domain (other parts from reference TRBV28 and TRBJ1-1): DVKVTQSSRYLVKRTGEKVFLECVQDMDHENMFWYRQDPGLGLRLIYFSYDVKMKEKGDIPEGYSVSREKKERFSLILESASTNQTSMYLCASSWVQGASTEAFFGQGTRLTVV.

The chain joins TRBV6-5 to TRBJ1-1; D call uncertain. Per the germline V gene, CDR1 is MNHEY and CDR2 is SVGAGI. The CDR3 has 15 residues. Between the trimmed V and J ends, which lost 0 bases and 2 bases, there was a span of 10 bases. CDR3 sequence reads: CASSYSAGANTEAFF. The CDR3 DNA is TGTGCCAGCAGTTACTCGGCCGGAGCAAACACTGAAGCTTTCTTT.

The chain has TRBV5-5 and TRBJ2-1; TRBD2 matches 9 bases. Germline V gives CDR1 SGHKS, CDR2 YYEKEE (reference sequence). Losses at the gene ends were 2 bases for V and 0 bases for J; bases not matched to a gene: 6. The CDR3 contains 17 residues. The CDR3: CASSFGAGGSSYNEQFF. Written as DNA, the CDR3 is TGTGCCAGCAGCTTCGGGGCGGGGGGGAGCTCCTACAATGAGCAGTTCTTC.

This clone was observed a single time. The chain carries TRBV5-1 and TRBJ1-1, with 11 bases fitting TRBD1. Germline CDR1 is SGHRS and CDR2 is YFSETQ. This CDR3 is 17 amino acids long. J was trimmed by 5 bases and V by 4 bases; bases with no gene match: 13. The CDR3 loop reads CASSPPDRGRGVTEAFF. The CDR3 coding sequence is TGCGCCAGCAGCCCCCCGGACAGGGGGCGGGGTGTAACTGAAGCTTTCTTT.

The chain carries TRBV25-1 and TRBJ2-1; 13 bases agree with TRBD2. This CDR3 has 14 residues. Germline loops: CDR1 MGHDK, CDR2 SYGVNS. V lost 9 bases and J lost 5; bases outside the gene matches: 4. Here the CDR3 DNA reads TGTGCCAGTCGGGGGACTAGCGGGGACAATGAGCAGTTCTTC. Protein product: CASRGTSGDNEQFF.

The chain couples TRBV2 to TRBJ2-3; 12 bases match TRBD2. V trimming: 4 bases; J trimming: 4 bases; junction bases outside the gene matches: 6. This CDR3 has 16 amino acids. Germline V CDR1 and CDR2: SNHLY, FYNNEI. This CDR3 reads CASSGWTSGMSDTQYF. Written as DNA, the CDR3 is TGTGCCAGCAGTGGGTGGACTAGCGGGATGTCAGATACGCAGTATTTT. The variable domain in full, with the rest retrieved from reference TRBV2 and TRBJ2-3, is EPEVTQTPSHQVTQMGQEVILRCVPISNHLYFYWYRQILGQKVEFLVSFYNNEISEKSEIFDDQFSVERPDGSNFTLKIRSTKLEDSAMYFCASSGWTSGMSDTQYFGPGTRLTVL.

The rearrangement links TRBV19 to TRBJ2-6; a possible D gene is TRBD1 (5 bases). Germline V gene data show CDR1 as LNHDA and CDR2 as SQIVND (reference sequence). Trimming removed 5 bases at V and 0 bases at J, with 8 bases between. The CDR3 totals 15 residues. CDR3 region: CASSQTDSGANVLTF. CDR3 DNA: TGTGCCAGTAGTCAGACAGACTCTGGGGCCAACGTCCTGACTTTC.

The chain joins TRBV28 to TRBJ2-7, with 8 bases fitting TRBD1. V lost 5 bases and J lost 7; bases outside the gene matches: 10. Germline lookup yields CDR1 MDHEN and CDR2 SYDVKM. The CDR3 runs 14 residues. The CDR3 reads CASSLDRVRWEQYF. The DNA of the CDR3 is TGTGCCAGCAGTCTGGACAGGGTGAGGTGGGAGCAGTACTTC.

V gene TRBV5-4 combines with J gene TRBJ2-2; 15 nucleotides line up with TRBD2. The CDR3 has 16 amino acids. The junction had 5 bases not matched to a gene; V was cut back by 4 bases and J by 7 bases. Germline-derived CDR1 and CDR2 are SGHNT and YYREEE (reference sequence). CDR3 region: CASSPGLAGGIGELFF. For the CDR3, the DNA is TGTGCCAGCAGCCCCGGACTAGCGGGAGGGATCGGGGAGCTGTTTTTT.

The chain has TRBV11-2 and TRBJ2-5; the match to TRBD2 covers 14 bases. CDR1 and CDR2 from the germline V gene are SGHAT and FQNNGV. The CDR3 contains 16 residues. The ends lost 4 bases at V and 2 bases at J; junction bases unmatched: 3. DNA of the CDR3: TGTGCCAGCAGCTCACGGACTAGCGGGGGGCAAGAGACCCAGTACTTC. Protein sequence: CASSSRTSGGQETQYF. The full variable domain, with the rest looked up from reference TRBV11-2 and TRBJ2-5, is EAGVAQSPRYKIIEKRQSVAFWCNPISGHATLYWYQQILGQGPKLLIQFQNNGVVDDSQLPKDRFSAERLKGVDSTLKIQPAKLEDSAVYLCASSSRTSGGQETQYFGPGTRLLVL.

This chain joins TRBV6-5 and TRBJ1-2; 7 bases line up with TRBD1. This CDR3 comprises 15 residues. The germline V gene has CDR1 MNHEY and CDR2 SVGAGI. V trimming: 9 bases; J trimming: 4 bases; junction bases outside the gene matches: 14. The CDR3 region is CARGAFGQDAYGYTF. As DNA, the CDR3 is TGTGCCAGGGGGGCATTCGGACAGGATGCCTATGGCTACACCTTC.

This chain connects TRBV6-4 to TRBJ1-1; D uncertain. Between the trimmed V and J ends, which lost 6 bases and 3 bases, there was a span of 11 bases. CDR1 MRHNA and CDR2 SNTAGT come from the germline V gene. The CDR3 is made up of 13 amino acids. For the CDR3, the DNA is TGTGCCAGCAGGGCAGGCTTTGACACTGAAGCTTTCTTT. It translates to CASRAGFDTEAFF.

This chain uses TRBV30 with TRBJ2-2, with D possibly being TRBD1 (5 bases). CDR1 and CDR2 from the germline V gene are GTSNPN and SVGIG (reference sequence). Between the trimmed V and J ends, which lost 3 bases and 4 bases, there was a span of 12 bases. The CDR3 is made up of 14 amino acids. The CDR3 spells CAWRVRASTGELFF. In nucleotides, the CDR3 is TGTGCCTGGAGAGTCAGGGCCAGCACCGGGGAGCTGTTTTTT.

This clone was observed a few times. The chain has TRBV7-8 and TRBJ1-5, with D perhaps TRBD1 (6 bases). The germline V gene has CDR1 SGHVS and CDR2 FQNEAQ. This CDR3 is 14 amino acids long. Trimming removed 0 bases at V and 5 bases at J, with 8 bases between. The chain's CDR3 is CASSLAQGDQPQHF. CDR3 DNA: TGTGCCAGCAGCTTAGCACAGGGCGATCAGCCCCAGCATTTT.

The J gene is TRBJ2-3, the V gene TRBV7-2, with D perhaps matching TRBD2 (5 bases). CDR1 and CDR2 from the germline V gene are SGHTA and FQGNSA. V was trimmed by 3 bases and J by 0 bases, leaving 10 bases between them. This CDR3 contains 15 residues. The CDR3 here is CASSLSGWSTDTQYF. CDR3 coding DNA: TGTGCCAGCAGCTTGTCGGGGTGGAGCACAGATACGCAGTATTTT.

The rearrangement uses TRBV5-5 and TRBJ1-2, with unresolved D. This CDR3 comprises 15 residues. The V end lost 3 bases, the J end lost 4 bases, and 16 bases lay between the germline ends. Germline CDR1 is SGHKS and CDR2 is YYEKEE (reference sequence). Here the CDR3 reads CASSSERYVGYGYTF. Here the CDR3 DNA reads TGTGCCAGCAGCTCCGAGCGGTACGTTGGCTATGGCTACACCTTC.

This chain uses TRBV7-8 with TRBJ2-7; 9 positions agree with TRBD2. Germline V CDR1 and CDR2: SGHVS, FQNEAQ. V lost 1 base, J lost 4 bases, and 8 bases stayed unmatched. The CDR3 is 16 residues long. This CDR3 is CASSLEAGGHSYEQYF. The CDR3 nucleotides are TGTGCCAGCAGCTTAGAAGCGGGGGGCCATAGTTACGAGCAGTACTTC.

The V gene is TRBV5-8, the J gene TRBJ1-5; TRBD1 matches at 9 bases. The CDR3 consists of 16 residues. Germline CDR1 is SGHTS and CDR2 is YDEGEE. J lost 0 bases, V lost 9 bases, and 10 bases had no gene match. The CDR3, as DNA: TGTGCCACCGGGACAGGGCAAAGCCATAGCAATCAGCCCCAGCATTTT. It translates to CATGTGQSHSNQPQHF.

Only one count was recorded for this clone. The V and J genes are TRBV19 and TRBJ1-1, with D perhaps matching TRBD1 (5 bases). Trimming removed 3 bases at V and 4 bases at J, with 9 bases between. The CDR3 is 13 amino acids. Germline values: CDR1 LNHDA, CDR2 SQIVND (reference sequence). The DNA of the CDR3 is TGTGCCAGTAGTATTTCAAGGGGCACTGAAGCTTTCTTT. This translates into CASSISRGTEAFF.

CDR3: CASSLDSTGGASTQYF. CDR3 DNA sequence: TGCGCCAGCAGCTTGGACTCCACGGGGGGCGCATCAACACAGTATTTT. J is TRBJ2-3 and V is TRBV5-1; perhaps TRBD2 as D (7 bases). Trimming took off 0 bases at V and 12 bases at J, with 23 bases between the two ends. The CDR3 loop spans 16 amino acids. Germline V gene sequence: CDR1 SGHRS, CDR2 YFSETQ.

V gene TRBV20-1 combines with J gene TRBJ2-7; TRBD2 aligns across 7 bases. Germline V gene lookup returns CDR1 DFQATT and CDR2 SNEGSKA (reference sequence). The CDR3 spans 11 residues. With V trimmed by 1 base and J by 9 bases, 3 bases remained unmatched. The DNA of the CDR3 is TGCAGTGCTAGAGGAAGGGAGGGGCAGTACTTC. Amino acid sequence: CSARGREGQYF.

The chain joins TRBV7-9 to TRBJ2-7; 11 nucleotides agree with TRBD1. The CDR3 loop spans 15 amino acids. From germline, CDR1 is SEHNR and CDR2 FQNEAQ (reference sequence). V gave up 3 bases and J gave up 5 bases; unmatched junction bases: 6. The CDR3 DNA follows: TGTGCCAGCAGCTTTGGACAGGGGGCTTCGAACGAGCAGTACTTC. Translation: CASSFGQGASNEQYF. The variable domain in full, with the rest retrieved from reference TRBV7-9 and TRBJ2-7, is DTGVSQNPRHKITKRGQNVTFRCDPISEHNRLYWYRQTLGQGPEFLTYFQNEAQLEKSRLLSDRFSAERPKGSFSTLEIQRTEQGDSAMYLCASSFGQGASNEQYFGPGTRLTVT.

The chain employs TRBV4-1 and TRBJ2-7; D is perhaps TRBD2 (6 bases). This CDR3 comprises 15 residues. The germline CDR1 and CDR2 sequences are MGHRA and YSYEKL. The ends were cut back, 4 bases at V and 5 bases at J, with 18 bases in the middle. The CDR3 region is CASSPNHGGLDEQYF. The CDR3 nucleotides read TGCGCCAGCAGCCCCAATCACGGGGGTTTGGACGAGCAGTACTTC.

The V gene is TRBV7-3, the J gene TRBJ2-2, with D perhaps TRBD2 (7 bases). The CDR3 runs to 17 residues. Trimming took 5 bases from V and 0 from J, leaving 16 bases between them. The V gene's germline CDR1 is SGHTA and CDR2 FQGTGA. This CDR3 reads CASSPFSGGANTGELFF. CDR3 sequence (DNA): TGTGCCAGCAGCCCTTTCTCGGGGGGCGCGAACACCGGGGAGCTGTTTTTT.

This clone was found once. CDR3 sequence reads: CASSLGLGLPRYNEQFF. In DNA form, the CDR3 reads TGCGCCAGCAGCTTAGGTTTGGGGCTCCCCCGATACAATGAGCAGTTCTTC. This chain links TRBV5-1 with TRBJ2-1; tentatively, D is TRBD1 (5 bases). CDR3 size: 17 residues. Trimming cost V 2 bases and J 4 bases, with 19 bases left between them. Germline V lookup: CDR1 SGHRS, CDR2 YFSETQ.

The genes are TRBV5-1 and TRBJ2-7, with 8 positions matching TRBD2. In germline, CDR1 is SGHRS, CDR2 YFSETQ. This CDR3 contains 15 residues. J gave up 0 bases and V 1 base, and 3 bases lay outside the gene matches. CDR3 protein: CASSLTGGTSYEQYF. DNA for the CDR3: TGCGCCAGCAGCTTGACGGGGGGGACCTCCTACGAGCAGTACTTC.

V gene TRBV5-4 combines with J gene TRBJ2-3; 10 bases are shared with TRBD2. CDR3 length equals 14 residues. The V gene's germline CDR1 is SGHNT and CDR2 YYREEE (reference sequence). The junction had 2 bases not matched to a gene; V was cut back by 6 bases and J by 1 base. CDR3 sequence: CASMLAGGTDTQYF. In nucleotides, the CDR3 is TGTGCCAGCATGCTAGCGGGGGGCACAGATACGCAGTATTTT.

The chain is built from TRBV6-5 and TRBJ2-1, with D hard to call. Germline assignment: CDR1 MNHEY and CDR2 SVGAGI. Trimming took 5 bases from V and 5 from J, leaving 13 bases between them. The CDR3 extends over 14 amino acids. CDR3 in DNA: TGTGCCAGCAGTCCCACGGGTTTGAACAATGAGCAGTTCTTC. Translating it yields CASSPTGLNNEQFF.

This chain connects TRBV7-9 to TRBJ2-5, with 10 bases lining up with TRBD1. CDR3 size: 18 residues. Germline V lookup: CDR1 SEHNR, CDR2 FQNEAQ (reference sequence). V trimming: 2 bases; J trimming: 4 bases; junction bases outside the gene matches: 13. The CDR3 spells CASSLRGTGVRVGETQYF. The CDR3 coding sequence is TGTGCCAGCAGCTTAAGAGGGACAGGGGTCCGGGTGGGAGAGACCCAGTACTTC.